One and the same sample provided the 11 T cell receptor beta chains below, sequenced in a study of cytomegalovirus exposure and HLA in healthy donors. Here immunoSEQ multiplex PCR was the method, and the copy in TCRdb shows in-frame clones only, minus some. The repertoire holds about 54,000 clones, with roughly 90% as singletons. Material: PBMCs. The receptors originated from a woman under 30 in good health and CMV-seropositive.

V usage is TRBV6-5 and J usage is TRBJ1-2, with 11 bases that match TRBD1. This CDR3 has 15 residues. The V segment lost 6 bases and the J segment 6 bases; nucleotides outside the gene matches: 9. In germline, CDR1 is MNHEY, CDR2 SVGAGI. CDR3 residues: CASSAGTGGRNGYTF. The CDR3 DNA sequence: TGTGCCAGCAGCGCCGGGACAGGGGGTCGAAATGGCTACACCTTC.

This clone was picked up one time. The gene calls are TRBV9 and TRBJ2-2; maybe TRBD1 (6 bases). CDR1 and CDR2 (germline): SGDLS, YYNGEE. The V end was cut by 3 bases, the J end by 6 bases, with 12 bases between. The CDR3 has 14 amino acids. The CDR3 sequence is CASSAIGQSGELFF. Here the CDR3 DNA reads TGTGCCAGCAGCGCCATCGGACAGTCCGGGGAGCTGTTTTTT. The full variable domain, in which reference TRBV9 and TRBJ2-2 provide the parts outside the CDR3, is DSGVTQTPKHLITATGQRVTLRCSPRSGDLSVYWYQQSLDQGLQFLIQYYNGEERAKGNILERFSAQQFPDLHSELNLSSLELGDSALYFCASSAIGQSGELFFGEGSRLTVL.

The chain has TRBV7-2 and TRBJ1-2, with 8 bases that match TRBD1. CDR1 SGHTA and CDR2 FQGNSA come from the germline V gene. The CDR3 totals 15 residues. V lost 1 base, J lost 3 bases, and 4 bases stayed unmatched. This CDR3 is CASSLDQGADYGYTF. The DNA for the CDR3 is TGTGCCAGCAGCTTAGATCAGGGGGCGGACTATGGCTACACCTTC. Based on the CDR3 plus reference TRBV7-2 and TRBJ1-2, the full variable domain is GAGVSQSPSNKVTEKGKDVELRCDPISGHTALYWYRQSLGQGLEFLIYFQGNSAPDKSGLPSDRFSAERTGGSVSTLTIQRTQQEDSAVYLCASSLDQGADYGYTFGSGTRLTVV.

V usage is TRBV6-1 and J usage is TRBJ2-7; a possible D gene is TRBD2 (5 bases). This CDR3 has 15 residues. Trimming shortened V by 2 bases and J by 3 bases, and 14 bases separated the two germline ends. The germline V gene has CDR1 MNHNS and CDR2 SASEGT. For the CDR3, the DNA is TGTGCCAGCAGTGAAATCTACGGGGAACGCTACGAGCAGTACTTC. Residues: CASSEIYGERYEQYF.

V and J are TRBV28 and TRBJ1-2; D is uncertain. Germline loops: CDR1 MDHEN, CDR2 SYDVKM. The CDR3 loop spans 14 amino acids. Trimming left V 5 bases short and J 6 bases short, with 16 bases between. The CDR3 DNA reads as TGTGCCAGCAGTCTCGGCGACACTCGTCATGGCTACACCTTC. This encodes CASSLGDTRHGYTF.

The chain is built from TRBV21-1 and TRBJ2-7; the DNA was not used to check the table's D call, TRBD1. TRBV21-1 is a pseudogene segment. The CDR3 has 15 residues. Written as DNA, the CDR3 is TGTGCCAGCAGCAAAGAGACAGGGAGACCCTACGAGCAGTACTTC. It yields the protein CASSKETGRPYEQYF.

The chain combines TRBV27 with TRBJ1-6, with D tentatively TRBD1 (6 bases). Per germline, CDR1 MNHEY and CDR2 SMNVEV (reference sequence). This CDR3 is built from 14 residues. Trimming stripped 8 bases from V and 9 bases from J, with 17 bases between. CDR3 nucleotide sequence: TGTGCCAGCTGGGGTTCAGGGGCGGGTTCACCCCTCCACTTT. It encodes CASWGSGAGSPLHF.

The rearrangement links TRBV27 to TRBJ2-5, with 9 bases aligning to TRBD1. The germline V gene encodes CDR1 MNHEY and CDR2 SMNVEV (reference sequence). V was pared by 5 bases and J by 4 bases, with 5 bases of the junction left unmatched. The CDR3 extends over 14 amino acids. The DNA of the CDR3 is TGTGCCAGCAGTCCCGGGACAGGGAGAGAGACCCAGTACTTC. This sequence encodes CASSPGTGRETQYF.

The rearrangement uses TRBV6-4 and TRBJ2-1, with 9 bases lining up with TRBD1. This CDR3 has 15 residues. CDR1 is MRHNA and CDR2 is SNTAGT in the germline V gene. V was pared by 0 bases and J by 7 bases, with 4 bases of the junction left unmatched. CDR3 in DNA: TGTGCCAGCAGTGACTCGACAGGGGGTGGGAATGAGCAGTTCTTC. Translating gives CASSDSTGGGNEQFF.

This sequence joins TRBV10-1 and TRBJ2-3, with no clear D. The V and J ends lost 4 bases and 2 bases respectively, with 10 bases between them. This CDR3 comprises 14 residues. Germline V gene data show CDR1 as WNHNN and CDR2 as SYGVQD (reference sequence). The CDR3 DNA is TGCGCCAGCAGTGGGTACGCGTACACAGATACGCAGTATTTT. Amino acid sequence: CASSGYAYTDTQYF.

The gene calls are TRBV6-5 and TRBJ2-7, with D tentatively TRBD2 (6 bases). The CDR3 is 15 amino acids. Germline assignment: CDR1 MNHEY and CDR2 SVGAGI. Trimming shortened V by 6 bases and J by 2 bases, and 17 bases separated the two germline ends. The DNA of the CDR3 is TGTGCCAGCAGAACCGATACTAGCATAACCTACGAGCAGTACTTC. Its protein product is CASRTDTSITYEQYF.